A selection of T cell receptor beta chains follows, all from one sample in a study of control samples from healthy donors and cancer patients. Sequenced by immunoSEQ multiplex PCR; TCRdb stores in-frame clones only, minus some. The sample has 55,000 to 75,000 clones, more than 70% seen once. Sequencing was carried out using PBMCs. All receptors derive from a woman aged 45-65 years with head and neck cancer. CDR3s include the opening cysteine and the closing phenylalanine or tryptophan.

j_call: TRBJ2-7
v_call: TRBV5-1
cdr3_aa: CASSLVVSGTGLVYEQYF

j_call: TRBJ1-5
v_call: TRBV19
cdr3_aa: CASSSNQAGSQHF

j_call: TRBJ2-1
v_call: TRBV19
cdr3_aa: CASSASGIRSYNEQFF

j_call: TRBJ1-1
v_call: TRBV28
cdr3_aa: CASSSEGREAFF

j_call: TRBJ1-4
v_call: TRBV7-9
cdr3_aa: CASSGPADEKLFF

j_call: TRBJ2-2
v_call: TRBV10-2
cdr3_aa: CASSATRGSGELFF

j_call: TRBJ2-3
v_call: TRBV9
cdr3_aa: CASSTGGRSTDTQYF

j_call: TRBJ1-1
v_call: TRBV5-1
cdr3_aa: CASSTRQGVNTEAFF

j_call: TRBJ1-2
v_call: TRBV7-9
cdr3_aa: CASSLGGRGHYGYTF

j_call: TRBJ2-1
v_call: TRBV9
cdr3_aa: CASGAEQFF

j_call: TRBJ2-5
v_call: TRBV9
cdr3_aa: CASSVLAGPPGETQYF

j_call: TRBJ2-3
v_call: TRBV9
cdr3_aa: CASSIYVASGGDDTQYF

j_call: TRBJ1-5
v_call: TRBV15
cdr3_aa: CATSRAGTENNQPQHF

j_call: TRBJ2-6
v_call: TRBV4-1
cdr3_aa: CASSQEGGLSSGANVLTF

j_call: TRBJ2-5
v_call: TRBV11-3
cdr3_aa: CASSPDRFGTQYF

j_call: TRBJ2-3
v_call: TRBV6-2/TRBV6-3
cdr3_aa: CASSYYSGVDTQYF

j_call: TRBJ1-1
v_call: TRBV28
cdr3_aa: CASNLPGGTEAFF

j_call: TRBJ2-2
v_call: TRBV2
cdr3_aa: CASSRQGTGELFF

j_call: TRBJ1-6
v_call: TRBV27
cdr3_aa: CASGSYNSPLHF

j_call: TRBJ2-2
v_call: TRBV2
cdr3_aa: CASSVGAVTGELFF

j_call: TRBJ2-1
v_call: TRBV18
cdr3_aa: CASSPRRRSDNEQFF

j_call: TRBJ2-6
v_call: TRBV5-1
cdr3_aa: CASTRDSGANVLTF

j_call: TRBJ2-7
v_call: TRBV11-2
cdr3_aa: CASSLVGQTKYEQYF

j_call: TRBJ1-5
v_call: TRBV6-5
cdr3_aa: CASALGQGNQPQHF

j_call: TRBJ2-1
v_call: TRBV4-2
cdr3_aa: CASSQRDQRGGGNEQFF

j_call: TRBJ1-1
v_call: TRBV5-8
cdr3_aa: CASSSVPGTVNTEAFF

j_call: TRBJ2-5
v_call: TRBV28
cdr3_aa: CASSRETQYF

j_call: TRBJ2-3
v_call: TRBV9
cdr3_aa: CASSVLGGQEDTQYF

j_call: TRBJ1-2
v_call: TRBV10-2
cdr3_aa: CASSESNTEGVTNYGYTF

j_call: TRBJ1-4
v_call: TRBV4-2
cdr3_aa: CASSQRGPTNEKLFF

j_call: TRBJ1-2
v_call: TRBV12-3/TRBV12-4
cdr3_aa: CASSPDRIYGYTF

j_call: TRBJ1-2
v_call: TRBV27
cdr3_aa: CASSSGWYGYTF

j_call: TRBJ2-3
v_call: TRBV24-1
cdr3_aa: CATSDLGADTDTQYF

j_call: TRBJ1-4
v_call: TRBV12-3/TRBV12-4
cdr3_aa: CASRRQVDEKLFF

j_call: TRBJ2-1
v_call: TRBV5-4
cdr3_aa: CASSSSGGAGNEQFF

j_call: TRBJ1-6
v_call: TRBV21-1
cdr3_aa: CASSNCGPTTPDNSPLHF